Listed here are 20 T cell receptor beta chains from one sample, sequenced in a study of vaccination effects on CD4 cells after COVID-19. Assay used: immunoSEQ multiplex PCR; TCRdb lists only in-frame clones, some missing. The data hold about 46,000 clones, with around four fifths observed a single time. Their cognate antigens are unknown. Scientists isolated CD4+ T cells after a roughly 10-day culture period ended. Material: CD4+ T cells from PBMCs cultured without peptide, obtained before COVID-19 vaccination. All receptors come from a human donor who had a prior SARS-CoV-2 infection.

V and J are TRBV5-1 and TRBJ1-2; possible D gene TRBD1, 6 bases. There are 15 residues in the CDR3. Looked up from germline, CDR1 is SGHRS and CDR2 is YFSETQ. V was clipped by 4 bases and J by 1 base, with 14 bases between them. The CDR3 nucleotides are TGCGCCAGCAGCCTGACGAACAGGGATAACTATGGCTACACCTTC. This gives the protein CASSLTNRDNYGYTF.

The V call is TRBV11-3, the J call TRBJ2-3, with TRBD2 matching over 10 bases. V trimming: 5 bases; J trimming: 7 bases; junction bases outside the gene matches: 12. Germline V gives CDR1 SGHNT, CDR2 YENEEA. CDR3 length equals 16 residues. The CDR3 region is CASSPTSAGGAYTQYF. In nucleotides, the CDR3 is TGTGCCAGCAGCCCCACCTCAGCGGGAGGGGCATATACGCAGTATTTT.

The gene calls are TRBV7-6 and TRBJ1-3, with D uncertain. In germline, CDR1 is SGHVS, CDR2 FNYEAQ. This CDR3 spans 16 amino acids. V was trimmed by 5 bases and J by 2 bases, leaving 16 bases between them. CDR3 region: CASSRTEAAAGNTIYF. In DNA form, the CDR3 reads TGTGCCAGCAGCAGGACCGAGGCCGCGGCTGGAAACACCATATATTTT.

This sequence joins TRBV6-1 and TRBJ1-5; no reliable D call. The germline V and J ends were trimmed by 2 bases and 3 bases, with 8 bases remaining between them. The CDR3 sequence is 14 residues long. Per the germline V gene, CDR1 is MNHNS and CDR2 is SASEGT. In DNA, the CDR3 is TGTGCCAGCAGTGAACAGGCCGACAATCAGCCCCAGCATTTT. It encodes CASSEQADNQPQHF.

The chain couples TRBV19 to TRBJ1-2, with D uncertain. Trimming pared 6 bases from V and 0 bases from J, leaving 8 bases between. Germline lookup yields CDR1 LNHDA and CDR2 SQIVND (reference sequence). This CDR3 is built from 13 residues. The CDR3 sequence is CASRLIPNYGYTF. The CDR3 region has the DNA TGTGCCAGTAGGTTGATCCCTAACTATGGCTACACCTTC.

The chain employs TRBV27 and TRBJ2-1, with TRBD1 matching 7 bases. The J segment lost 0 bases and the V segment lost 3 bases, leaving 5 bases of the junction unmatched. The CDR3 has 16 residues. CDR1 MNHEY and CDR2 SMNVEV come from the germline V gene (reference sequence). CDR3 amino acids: CASSLQGEHSYNEQFF. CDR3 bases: TGTGCCAGCAGTTTGCAGGGGGAGCACTCCTACAATGAGCAGTTCTTC.

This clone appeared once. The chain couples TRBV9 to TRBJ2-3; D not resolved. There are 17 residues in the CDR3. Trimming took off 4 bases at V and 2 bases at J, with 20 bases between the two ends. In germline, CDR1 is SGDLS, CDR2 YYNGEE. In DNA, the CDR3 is TGTGCCAGCAGCCCAACCCCACAGAGGCTCTCCACAGATACGCAGTATTTT. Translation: CASSPTPQRLSTDTQYF.

The CDR3 DNA reads as TGTGCCAGCAGTTATAAGGGCGGGACTAGCGGGAGGGGTAGGCCCACAGATACGCAGTATTTT. Protein: CASSYKGGTSGRGRPTDTQYF. The V and J genes are TRBV21-1 and TRBJ2-3; the table's D call, TRBD2, has no DNA check behind it. TRBV21-1 is flagged as a pseudogene. This CDR3 contains 21 residues.

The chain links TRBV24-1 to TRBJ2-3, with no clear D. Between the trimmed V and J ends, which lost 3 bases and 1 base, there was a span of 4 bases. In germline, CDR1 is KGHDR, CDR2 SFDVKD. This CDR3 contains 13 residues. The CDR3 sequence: CATSDTGTDTQYF. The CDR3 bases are TGTGCCACCAGTGATACTGGCACAGATACGCAGTATTTT.

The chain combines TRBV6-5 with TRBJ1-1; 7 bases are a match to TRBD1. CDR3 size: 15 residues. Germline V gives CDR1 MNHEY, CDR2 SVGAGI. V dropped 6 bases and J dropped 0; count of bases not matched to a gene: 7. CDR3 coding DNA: TGTGCCAGCAGCCGAGTAACAGGGGTGAACACTGAAGCTTTCTTT. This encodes CASSRVTGVNTEAFF.

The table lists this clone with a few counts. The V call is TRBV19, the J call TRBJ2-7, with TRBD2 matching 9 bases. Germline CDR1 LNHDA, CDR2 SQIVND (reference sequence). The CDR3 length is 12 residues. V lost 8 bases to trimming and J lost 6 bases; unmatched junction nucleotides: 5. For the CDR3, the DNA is TGTGCCAGTTCTAGCGGGAATCGCGAGCAGTACTTC. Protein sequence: CASSSGNREQYF.

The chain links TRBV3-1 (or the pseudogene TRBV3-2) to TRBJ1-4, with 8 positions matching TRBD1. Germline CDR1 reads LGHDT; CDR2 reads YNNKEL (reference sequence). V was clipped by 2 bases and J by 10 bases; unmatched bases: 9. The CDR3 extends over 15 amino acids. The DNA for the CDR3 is TGTGCCAGCAGCCAACAATGGCAGGGGGCGGGAAAACTGTTTTTT. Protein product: CASSQQWQGAGKLFF.

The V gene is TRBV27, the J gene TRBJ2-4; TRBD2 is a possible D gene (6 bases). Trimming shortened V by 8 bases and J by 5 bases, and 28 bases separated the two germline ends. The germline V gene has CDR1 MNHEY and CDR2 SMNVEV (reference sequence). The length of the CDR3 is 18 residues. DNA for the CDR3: TGTGCCAGCTCCGGGGGATTTCACCCTTTGTCGCGAGAAAACATTCAGTACTTC. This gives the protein CASSGGFHPLSRENIQYF.

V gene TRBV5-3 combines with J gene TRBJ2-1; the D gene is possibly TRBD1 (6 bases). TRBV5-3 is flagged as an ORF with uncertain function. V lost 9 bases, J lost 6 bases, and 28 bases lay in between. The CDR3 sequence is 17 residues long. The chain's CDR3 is CATPPLGGGNGGNEQFF. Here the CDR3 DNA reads TGTGCCACTCCACCCCTCGGTGGGGGCAATGGAGGCAATGAGCAGTTCTTC.

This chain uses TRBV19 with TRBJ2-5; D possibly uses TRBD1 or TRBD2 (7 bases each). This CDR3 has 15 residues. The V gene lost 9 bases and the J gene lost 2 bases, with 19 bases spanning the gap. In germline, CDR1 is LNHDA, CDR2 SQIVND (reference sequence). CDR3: CASTPGGDQQETQYF. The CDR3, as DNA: TGTGCCAGCACACCAGGGGGGGATCAACAAGAGACCCAGTACTTC.

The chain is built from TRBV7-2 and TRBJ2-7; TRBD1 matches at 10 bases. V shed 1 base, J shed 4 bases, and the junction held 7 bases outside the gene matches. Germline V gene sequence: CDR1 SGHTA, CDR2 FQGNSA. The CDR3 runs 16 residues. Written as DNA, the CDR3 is TGTGCCAGCAGCTTAGGTGACAGGGGGCTACTTTACGAGCAGTACTTC. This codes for CASSLGDRGLLYEQYF.

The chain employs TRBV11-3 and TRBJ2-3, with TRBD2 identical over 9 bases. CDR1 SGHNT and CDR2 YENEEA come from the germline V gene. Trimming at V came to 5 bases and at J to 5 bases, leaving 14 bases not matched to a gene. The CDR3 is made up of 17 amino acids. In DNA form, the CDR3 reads TGTGCCAGCAGCCCACGGCGGGGGGGCAGAGGGGGAGATACGCAGTATTTT. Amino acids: CASSPRRGGRGGDTQYF.

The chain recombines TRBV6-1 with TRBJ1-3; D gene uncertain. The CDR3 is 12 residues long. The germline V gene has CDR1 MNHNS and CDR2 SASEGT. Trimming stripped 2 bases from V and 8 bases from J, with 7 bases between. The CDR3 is CASSEKGDTIYF. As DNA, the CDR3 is TGTGCCAGCAGTGAAAAGGGAGACACCATATATTTT.

CDR3 nucleotide sequence: TGTGCCAGCAGCGTCGGAGGGCAAGGTGGGATAGGTTGGCGTAACACCATATATTTT. Its protein product is CASSVGGQGGIGWRNTIYF. The V call is TRBV9, the J call TRBJ1-3, with no clear D. The CDR3 sequence is 19 residues long. In germline, CDR1 is SGDLS, CDR2 YYNGEE. Trimming shortened V by 2 bases and J by 7 bases, and 28 bases separated the two germline ends.

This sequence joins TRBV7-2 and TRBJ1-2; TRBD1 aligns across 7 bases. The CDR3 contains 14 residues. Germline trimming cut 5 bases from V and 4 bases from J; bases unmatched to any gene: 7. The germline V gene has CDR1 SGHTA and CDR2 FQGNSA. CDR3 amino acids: CASSQGVDRYGYTF. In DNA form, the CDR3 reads TGTGCCAGCAGCCAGGGGGTGGATCGCTATGGCTACACCTTC. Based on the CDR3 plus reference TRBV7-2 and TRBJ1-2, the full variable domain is GAGVSQSPSNKVTEKGKDVELRCDPISGHTALYWYRQSLGQGLEFLIYFQGNSAPDKSGLPSDRFSAERTGGSVSTLTIQRTQQEDSAVYLCASSQGVDRYGYTFGSGTRLTVV.